The 15 T cell receptor beta chains in this list originate from one sample, sequenced in a study of blood T cell repertoires in COVID-19. Generated by immunoSEQ multiplex PCR, the TCRdb table keeps only in-frame clones and is missing some. The table has about 320,000 clones, around 83% seen once. Source material: peripheral blood. Source of these receptors: a woman in her 50s with acute or convalescent COVID-19.

V is TRBV5-1 and J is TRBJ2-3, with 8 bases identical to TRBD2. The CDR3 spans 15 residues. The V gene's germline CDR1 is SGHRS and CDR2 YFSETQ. The V and J ends lost 0 bases and 3 bases, in that order; junction bases with no gene match: 3. The CDR3 reads CASSLVGGRTDTQYF. The CDR3 DNA follows: TGCGCCAGCAGCTTGGTGGGCGGGAGGACAGATACGCAGTATTTT.

The gene calls are TRBV19 and TRBJ2-6; a weak D match, TRBD1 (5 bases). The CDR3 is made up of 16 amino acids. V dropped 1 base and J dropped 0 bases, with 7 bases sitting between them. Germline assignment: CDR1 LNHDA and CDR2 SQIVND (reference sequence). The CDR3, as DNA: TGTGCCAGTAGTATAGTAAGGGGCTCTGGGGCCAACGTCCTGACTTTC. This gives the protein CASSIVRGSGANVLTF. Using reference TRBV19 and TRBJ2-6 for the parts outside the CDR3, the full variable domain is DGGITQSPKYLFRKEGQNVTLSCEQNLNHDAMYWYRQDPGQGLRLIYYSQIVNDFQKGDIAEGYSVSREKKESFPLTVTSAQKNPTAFYLCASSIVRGSGANVLTFGAGSRLTVL.

The rearrangement links TRBV27 to TRBJ2-2; no reliable D call. Germline V gene sequence: CDR1 MNHEY, CDR2 SMNVEV (reference sequence). This CDR3 spans 16 amino acids. Trimming stripped 0 bases from V and 5 bases from J, with 13 bases between. CDR3: CASSLSTPTGTGELFF. DNA of the CDR3: TGTGCCAGCAGTTTATCGACTCCTACCGGGACCGGGGAGCTGTTTTTT.

The rearrangement joins TRBV30 to TRBJ2-6; possibly TRBD1 for D (6 bases). The length of the CDR3 is 16 residues. Trimming left V 4 bases short and J 4 bases short, with 17 bases between. Germline CDR1 reads GTSNPN; CDR2 reads SVGIG (reference sequence). The CDR3 DNA sequence: TGTGCCTGGACAGACAGGTTTGGGGCGGGGGCCAACGTCCTGACTTTC. Amino acids: CAWTDRFGAGANVLTF.

The chain uses TRBV30 and TRBJ1-6, with 9 bases lining up with TRBD1. The V and J ends lost 3 bases and 9 bases, in that order; junction bases with no gene match: 9. Germline CDR1 GTSNPN, CDR2 SVGIG (reference sequence). The CDR3 has 15 amino acids. CDR3 DNA: TGTGCCTGGAGGGACCGGGACAGGGATAGTTCACCCCTCCACTTT. Protein: CAWRDRDRDSSPLHF. Together with reference TRBV30 and TRBJ1-6, the CDR3 gives the full variable domain: SQTIHQWPATLVQPVGSPLSLECTVEGTSNPNLYWYRQAAGRGLQLLFYSVGIGQISSEVPQNLSASRPQDRQFILSSKKLLLSDSGFYLCAWRDRDRDSSPLHFGNGTRLTVT.

This clone came up once. The chain uses TRBV7-2 and TRBJ1-1; 7 nucleotides agree with TRBD1. Trimming cost V 1 base and J 8 bases; bases outside gene matches: 4. This CDR3 comprises 13 residues. CDR1 and CDR2 from the germline V gene are SGHTA and FQGNSA. The CDR3 DNA is TGTGCCAGCAGCTTAGTCTTGGACAGGGAAGCTTTCTTT. It codes for CASSLVLDREAFF.

V usage is TRBV19 and J usage is TRBJ1-5; tentatively, D is TRBD1 (6 bases). The CDR3 covers 11 residues. Deletions cut 5 bases from V and 14 bases from J, with 13 bases between. Germline CDR1 reads LNHDA; CDR2 reads SQIVND (reference sequence). The CDR3 DNA reads TGTGCCAGTAGTGGGGCAGGGGCCGAGCATTTT. It specifies CASSGAGAEHF.

V usage is TRBV15 and J usage is TRBJ1-1; TRBD1 is a possible D gene (6 bases). V gave up 8 bases and J gave up 1 base, with 11 bases separating them. In germline, CDR1 is LNHNV, CDR2 YYDKDF (reference sequence). CDR3 length: 13 amino acids. The CDR3 reads CATVGQSNTEAFF. The CDR3 region has the DNA TGTGCCACCGTAGGACAGTCGAACACTGAAGCTTTCTTT.

This sequence joins TRBV5-6 and TRBJ2-7; 10 nucleotides align to TRBD2. This CDR3 spans 16 amino acids. Looked up from germline, CDR1 is SGHDT and CDR2 is YYEEEE. V dropped 4 bases and J dropped 4; count of bases not matched to a gene: 11. CDR3 nucleotides: TGTGCCAGCAGCCCACTAACCGGGACTAGCGCATACGAGCAGTACTTC. Encoded protein: CASSPLTGTSAYEQYF.

This clone has just one count. The rearrangement links TRBV21-1 to TRBJ2-3; the D segment call TRBD2 is taken from the table without a DNA check. TRBV21-1 is a listed pseudogene. The CDR3 loop spans 17 amino acids. CDR3 bases: TGTGCCAGCAGCTCAACGTTACTAGCGGGACTGGCAGATACGCAGTATTTT. This encodes CASSSTLLAGLADTQYF.

This chain uses TRBV28 with TRBJ2-2; D not resolved. The CDR3 runs 13 residues. From germline, CDR1 is MDHEN and CDR2 SYDVKM. Deletions cut 6 bases from V and 2 bases from J, with 7 bases between. The CDR3 is CASSHSNTGELFF. CDR3 sequence (DNA): TGTGCCAGCAGCCACAGTAACACCGGGGAGCTGTTTTTT. The complete variable domain, with remaining parts taken from reference TRBV28 and TRBJ2-2, reads DVKVTQSSRYLVKRTGEKVFLECVQDMDHENMFWYRQDPGLGLRLIYFSYDVKMKEKGDIPEGYSVSREKKERFSLILESASTNQTSMYLCASSHSNTGELFFGEGSRLTVL.

This chain uses TRBV21-1 with TRBJ2-7; TRBD1, the table's D call, was not compared with the DNA. TRBV21-1 is tagged as a pseudogene. The CDR3 totals 13 residues. The CDR3 region is CASRGTATDEQYV. The CDR3 DNA follows: TGTGCCAGCCGCGGGACAGCTACTGATGAGCAGTACGTC.

The chain employs TRBV7-9 and TRBJ2-7; 7 bases fit TRBD1. CDR3 length: 14 amino acids. The V gene's germline CDR1 is SEHNR and CDR2 FQNEAQ (reference sequence). The V gene end was trimmed by 4 bases and the J gene end by 2 bases; junction bases not matched to a gene: 5. CDR3 DNA: TGTGCCAGCAGCTACCGACAGGGAACCTACGAGCAGTACTTC. Its translation is CASSYRQGTYEQYF.

This clone was picked up one time. The rearrangement joins TRBV2 to TRBJ1-3; D perhaps matches TRBD1 (6 bases). CDR1 and CDR2 from the germline V gene are SNHLY and FYNNEI. V was shortened by 4 bases and J by 10 bases, with 14 bases between the two germline ends. The CDR3 extends over 13 amino acids. This CDR3 is CASSALQGTTIYF. The CDR3 bases are TGTGCCAGCAGTGCTTTACAGGGAACAACCATATATTTT.

CDR3 DNA sequence: TGTGCCAGCAGCCCCACTTGGCGGGAGGGCCCCTACGAGCAGTACTTC. Residues: CASSPTWREGPYEQYF. The chain joins TRBV21-1 to TRBJ2-7; the DNA was not used to check the table's D call, TRBD2. TRBV21-1 is shown as a pseudogene. The CDR3 consists of 16 residues.